This T cell receptor beta chain was captured in a study of radiation and T cells in renal cell carcinoma. Noted time point: blood 2 weeks post-SBRT. The treatment is: 15 Gy SBRT to primary tumor, nephrectomy 4 weeks later. Trimming removed 1 base from V and 7 bases from J; junction bases left unmatched: 6. CDR1 GTSNPN and CDR2 SVGIG come from the germline V gene (reference sequence). The CDR3 has 13 amino acids. Assay: immunoSEQ multiplex PCR; the TCRdb copy retains only in-frame clones and omits some. The sample has roughly 130,000 clones, around 90% seen once. The TCR comes from a woman between 65 and 79 years old with renal cell carcinoma. The sequenced sample was blood, obtained from a patient whose treatment included radiotherapy and nephrectomy. The chain links TRBV30 to TRBJ1-2; 7 nucleotides agree with TRBD1. Here the CDR3 reads CAWSDRQGRGYTF. In nucleotides, the CDR3 is TGTGCCTGGAGTGACAGACAGGGCCGTGGCTACACCTTC. The variable domain in full, completed from reference TRBV30 and TRBJ1-2, reads SQTIHQWPATLVQPVGSPLSLECTVEGTSNPNLYWYRQAAGRGLQLLFYSVGIGQISSEVPQNLSASRPQDRQFILSSKKLLLSDSGFYLCAWSDRQGRGYTFGSGTRLTVV.